In its sample, the clone carrying this T cell receptor beta chain was seen a few times. As yet, its antigen is unknown. The CDR3 totals 15 residues. V was clipped by 6 bases and J by 7 bases; unmatched bases: 11. The record originates from a study of blood T cells in healthy people across ages. Whole-study findings and limits: In the absence of known donor CMV status, changes in expanded clonotypes were possibly confounded.

PCR was performed a second time for about 6 to 12 cycles using a sample-barcoded 5' primer and a J-beta primer mix. With 12 random nucleotides, a template-switch adaptor tagged each individual cDNA molecule. TCRdb re-called the 5' RACE reads with MiXCR, one entry per CDR3 protein. The sample carries 550,000 to 600,000 distinct CDR3 sequences, 25% to 30% recorded once. This chain uses TRBV12-3 or TRBV12-4 with TRBJ2-3, with 9 bases lining up with TRBD2. The TCR was taken from a woman in her sixties or seventies in good health. Sequencing used blood. The CDR3 protein is CASSQSGGPRYTQYF. In DNA form, the CDR3 reads TGTGCCAGCAGCCAAAGCGGGGGGCCCCGGTATACGCAGTATTTT.